This T cell receptor (beta chain) was recorded in a study of early T cells in non-severe SARS-CoV-2 infection. Study summary: Unpaired chains resulted from sequencing bulk RNA of unsorted whole blood.

Each single cDNA molecule received a unique molecular identifier. TCRdb reprocessed the 5' RACE reads with MiXCR, giving one entry per CDR3 protein. Found here are 95,000 to 100,000 distinct CDR3 sequences, about 13% of them singletons; the top ten hold 2% to 2.5%. V was clipped by 3 bases and J by 7 bases; unmatched bases: 9. Germline assignment: CDR1 LGHNA and CDR2 YNFKEQ. This CDR3 has 16 amino acids. Sequencing was done on a sample of whole blood. This TCR derives from an adult who was a healthcare worker with PCR-confirmed SARS-CoV-2 infection or an uninfected control (not recorded which). This chain connects TRBV4-2 to TRBJ1-1; 12 bases align to TRBD1. Here the CDR3 DNA reads TGTGCCAGCAGCCAGCCCGGGGACAGGGGGCAAGGTGAAGCTTTCTTT. Amino acid sequence: CASSQPGDRGQGEAFF.